Listed here are 10 T cell receptor beta chains from one sample, sequenced in a study of cytomegalovirus exposure and HLA in healthy donors. Use of 60 Vbeta and 13 Jbeta primers characterized the PCR. The assay was immunoSEQ multiplex PCR, and TCRdb's table has in-frame clones only and misses some. This table holds about 160,000 clones, about 76% found once. Sequenced sample: PBMCs. These receptors all stem from a female donor in good health and CMV-seronegative.

The rearrangement uses TRBV2 and TRBJ2-4, with 16 bases lining up with TRBD2. Trimming took 4 bases from V and 8 from J; bases not matched to a gene: 5. The germline V gene encodes CDR1 SNHLY and CDR2 FYNNEI. There are 16 residues in the CDR3. This CDR3 reads CASSGGTSGRGDIQYF. The CDR3 region has the DNA TGTGCCAGCAGTGGAGGGACTAGCGGGAGGGGGGACATTCAGTACTTC.

The V call is TRBV27, the J call TRBJ1-2; 9 bases agree with TRBD1. CDR1 is MNHEY, CDR2 SMNVEV, per germline (reference sequence). The CDR3 consists of 17 residues. V lost 6 bases to trimming and J lost 1 base; unmatched junction nucleotides: 12. CDR3 bases: TGTGCCAGCAGAAAAACCGGGACAGGGATTATTAACTATGGCTACACCTTC. Residues: CASRKTGTGIINYGYTF.

The chain is built from TRBV2 and TRBJ2-3; D possibly corresponds to TRBD1 (6 bases). Trimming took 6 bases from V and 4 from J, leaving 11 bases between them. Germline CDR1 SNHLY, CDR2 FYNNEI. This CDR3 spans 13 amino acids. CDR3 nucleotides: TGTGCCAGCAGCCCACAGGGCCCAGATACGCAGTATTTT. Translated, it gives CASSPQGPDTQYF.

V is TRBV5-1 and J is TRBJ2-1, with TRBD2 matching over 11 bases. From germline, CDR1 is SGHRS and CDR2 YFSETQ. Unmatched junction bases numbered 2, after V lost 0 bases and J lost 0 bases. The CDR3 totals 17 residues. The CDR3 nucleotides are TGCGCCAGCAGCTTGGCCCTAGCGGGAGGCTCCTACAATGAGCAGTTCTTC. Translation: CASSLALAGGSYNEQFF.

V usage is TRBV15 and J usage is TRBJ1-2; possibly TRBD1 for D (5 bases). The V end was cut by 0 bases, the J end by 0 bases, with 14 bases between. Germline V gene sequence: CDR1 LNHNV, CDR2 YYDKDF (reference sequence). The CDR3 is made up of 17 amino acids. This chain's CDR3 is CATSRDKGKGPNYGYTF. DNA for the CDR3: TGTGCCACCAGCAGAGATAAAGGAAAGGGGCCTAACTATGGCTACACCTTC.

This clone was counted a single time. The rearrangement uses TRBV5-1 and TRBJ2-5; D is unresolved. The J call may be in error: the DNA end matches TRBJ2-7 better. CDR3 size: 13 residues. Germline CDR1 and CDR2: SGHRS and YFSETQ. As DNA, the CDR3 is TGCGCCAGCAGCCAACCTCCCGGGTACGAGCAGTACTTC. It encodes CASSQPPGYEQYF.

J is TRBJ2-1 and V is TRBV28; 8 bases agree with TRBD2. V lost 3 bases, J lost 9 bases, and 10 bases stayed unmatched. Germline V gene lookup returns CDR1 MDHEN and CDR2 SYDVKM. The CDR3 spans 15 residues. The CDR3: CASSFRGTRAGEQFF. CDR3 bases: TGTGCCAGCAGTTTCAGAGGGACTAGAGCGGGTGAGCAGTTCTTC. The full variable domain, rest sourced from reference TRBV28 and TRBJ2-1, is DVKVTQSSRYLVKRTGEKVFLECVQDMDHENMFWYRQDPGLGLRLIYFSYDVKMKEKGDIPEGYSVSREKKERFSLILESASTNQTSMYLCASSFRGTRAGEQFFGPGTRLTVL.

This clone was detected once. The chain is built from TRBV27 and TRBJ1-6; D is perhaps TRBD1 (6 bases). The ends were cut back, 5 bases at V and 9 bases at J, with 8 bases in the middle. The CDR3 runs 12 residues. From germline, CDR1 is MNHEY and CDR2 SMNVEV (reference sequence). CDR3 bases: TGTGCCAGCAGTGTACAGGGTTCACCCCTCCACTTT. Translated, it gives CASSVQGSPLHF.

The V gene is TRBV18, the J gene TRBJ1-3; possibly TRBD1 for D (5 bases). Germline CDR1 reads KGHSH; CDR2 reads LQKENI. This CDR3 spans 15 amino acids. The V gene lost 1 base and the J gene lost 8 bases, with 15 bases spanning the gap. The CDR3 loop is CASSPLALPGDTIYF. The CDR3 region has the DNA TGTGCCAGCTCACCACTCGCCCTACCGGGGGACACCATATATTTT. The variable domain in full, completed from reference TRBV18 and TRBJ1-3, reads NAGVMQNPRHLVRRRGQEARLRCSPMKGHSHVYWYRQLPEEGLKFMVYLQKENIIDESGMPKERFSAEFPKEGPSILRIQQVVRGDSAAYFCASSPLALPGDTIYFGEGSWLTVV.

The chain carries TRBV29-1 and TRBJ2-5; 15 nucleotides align to TRBD2. In germline, CDR1 is SQVTM, CDR2 ANQGSEA. The CDR3 extends over 14 amino acids. The V and J ends lost 3 bases and 5 bases, in that order; junction bases with no gene match: 1. The CDR3 nucleotides read TGCAGCGTTGATGGGACTAGCGGGGGGGAGACCCAGTACTTC. As protein: CSVDGTSGGETQYF.